The 32 T cell receptor beta chains given below trace back to one sample, sequenced in a study of blood T cells in healthy people across ages (dated by TCRdb to about 2015). Preparation of the library involved 5' RACE. A second about 7 to 11 cycle PCR used a sample-barcoded 5' primer and a J-beta primer mix. Using fastp trimming at Q25 and MiXCR clonotype assembly, TCRdb reanalyzed the public sequencing data and kept in-frame beta chains. Rows merge per CDR3 protein into single entries with the most common DNA and genes. This sample has fewer than 2 million distinct CDR3 sequences in its table, and 39% of those were observed once. The ten most abundant clones make up more than 20% of the sample. Sequenced: blood. These receptors came from a human donor in good health.

This clonotype was seen only a few times. The rearrangement links TRBV4-3 to TRBJ1-6, with a weak D call TRBD1 (6 bases). CDR1 LGHNA and CDR2 YSLEER come from the germline V gene. Between the trimmed V and J ends, which lost 3 bases and 11 bases, there was a span of 17 bases. The CDR3 loop spans 15 amino acids. The CDR3 nucleotides read TGCGCCAGCAGCCAGACTTTAGTCAGGGGTACACCCCTCCACTTT. This codes for CASSQTLVRGTPLHF.

A note on this clonotype: One base away lies a much larger clone, so this may be a sequencing read error. The CDR3 DNA sequence: TGCGCCAGCAGCTTGGGGGCAGTCGGGTCCGGGGAGCTGTTTTTT. Translating gives CASSLGAVGSGELFF. V is TRBV5-1 and J is TRBJ2-2; no reliable D call. Germline V gene data show CDR1 as SGHRS and CDR2 as YFSETQ. The CDR3 is 15 amino acids. Trimming stripped 0 bases from V and 6 bases from J, with 12 bases between.

The CDR3 DNA reads as TGTGCCAGCAGCGGGAATAGCGGGGGGACGTACAATGAGCAGTTCTTC. Translating gives CASSGNSGGTYNEQFF. The chain recombines TRBV3-1 with TRBJ2-1, with 10 bases aligning to TRBD2. After removal of 5 bases from V and 4 bases from J, the junction contained 8 bases not matched to a gene. In germline, CDR1 is LGHDT, CDR2 YNNKEL (reference sequence). The CDR3 has 16 residues.

A few counts support this clonotype. The rearrangement links TRBV20-1 to TRBJ1-1; D gene unclear. Germline CDR1 DFQATT, CDR2 SNEGSKA (reference sequence). With 3 bases removed from V and 3 bases from J, the gap between germline ends came to 11 bases. This CDR3 spans 13 amino acids. The CDR3 protein is CSARKSPDTEAFF. CDR3 DNA sequence: TGCAGTGCTAGGAAGTCTCCGGACACTGAAGCTTTCTTT.

This clonotype was seen only a few times. The chain joins TRBV29-1 to TRBJ2-2, with TRBD2 matching over 11 bases. V shed 7 bases, J shed 0 bases, and the junction held 7 bases outside the gene matches. The CDR3 is made up of 16 amino acids. CDR1 is SQVTM, CDR2 ANQGSEA, per germline. The DNA for the CDR3 is TGCAGCGCTTCGACTAGCGGGGTTACGAACACCGGGGAGCTGTTTTTT. Amino acid sequence: CSASTSGVTNTGELFF.

The rearrangement joins TRBV5-1 to TRBJ1-6; a possible D gene is TRBD1 (6 bases). The V end was cut by 2 bases, the J end by 9 bases, with 15 bases between. CDR1 is SGHRS, CDR2 YFSETQ, per germline. The CDR3 totals 15 residues. CDR3 coding DNA: TGCGCCAGCAGCTTACTAGGGGGTGACGGTTCACCCCTCCACTTT. Amino acid sequence: CASSLLGGDGSPLHF. The full variable domain, its missing parts supplied by reference TRBV5-1 and TRBJ1-6, is KAGVTQTPRYLIKTRGQQVTLSCSPISGHRSVSWYQQTPGQGLQFLFEYFSETQRNKGNFPGRFSGRQFSNSRSEMNVSTLELGDSALYLCASSLLGGDGSPLHFGNGTRLTVT.

This clonotype showed up just a few times. The chain carries TRBV10-3 and TRBJ2-5; no clear D. The CDR3 loop spans 16 amino acids. With 0 bases removed from V and 2 bases from J, the gap between germline ends came to 13 bases. Germline-derived CDR1 and CDR2 are ENHRY and SYGVKD. The CDR3 reads CAISESKDGYQETQYF. CDR3 coding DNA: TGTGCCATCAGTGAGTCAAAGGATGGATATCAAGAGACCCAGTACTTC.

This clonotype turned up a few times. The chain is built from TRBV20-1 and TRBJ1-2, with D perhaps TRBD1 (6 bases). The CDR3 runs 12 residues. Germline loops: CDR1 DFQATT, CDR2 SNEGSKA (reference sequence). V lost 6 bases, J lost 5 bases, and 13 bases lay in between. CDR3 loop: CSATTGSYGYTF. CDR3 DNA sequence: TGCAGTGCAACGACAGGTTCTTATGGCTACACCTTC.

The chain links TRBV4-3 to TRBJ2-7; D ambiguous. The ends were cut back, 0 bases at V and 3 bases at J, with 15 bases in the middle. This CDR3 comprises 16 residues. In germline, CDR1 is LGHNA, CDR2 YSLEER. The CDR3 coding sequence is TGCGCCAGCAGCCAAGATTGCACTGGTACATACTACGAGCAGTACTTC. Encoded protein: CASSQDCTGTYYEQYF.

As to this clonotype: Germline and junction disagree at one end, which may indicate a read error. The CDR3 DNA reads TGTGCCATCAGGGAGTCGGGGTCTGGGTACGAGCAGTTCTTC. Amino acids: CAIRESGSGYEQFF. The V gene is TRBV10-3, the J gene TRBJ2-1; D is perhaps TRBD2 (5 bases). The CDR3 length is 14 residues. Germline V lookup: CDR1 ENHRY, CDR2 SYGVKD.

The chain has TRBV20-1 and TRBJ2-5, with D possibly being TRBD1 or TRBD2 (5 bases each). The V gene's germline CDR1 is DFQATT and CDR2 SNEGSKA (reference sequence). The V end was cut by 2 bases, the J end by 6 bases, with 22 bases between. This CDR3 is built from 16 residues. For the CDR3, the DNA is TGCAGTGCTAGACGATCGGCCCCGAGGGGTTCACAGACCCAGTACTTC. Protein: CSARRSAPRGSQTQYF.

CDR3 protein: CASSFPGTSFRETQYF. CDR3 sequence (DNA): TGTGCCAGCAGTTTCCCCGGGACTAGTTTTCGGGAGACCCAGTACTTC. V and J are TRBV12-3 or TRBV12-4 and TRBJ2-5, with 8 bases lining up with TRBD2. V dropped 3 bases and J dropped 5; count of bases not matched to a gene: 11. The CDR3 has 16 amino acids.

The chain has TRBV7-2 and TRBJ1-3; tentatively, D is TRBD1 (5 bases). V was trimmed by 5 bases and J by 4 bases, leaving 15 bases between them. Germline-derived CDR1 and CDR2 are SGHTA and FQGNSA. This CDR3 has 15 residues. The CDR3 DNA sequence: TGTGCCAGCAGCCGTTGGGGAGGGGACGGAAACACCATATATTTT. It codes for CASSRWGGDGNTIYF.

The chain carries TRBV2 and TRBJ2-2, with D perhaps matching TRBD1 (5 bases). V was cut by 1 base and J by 5 bases, with 14 bases left in between. The CDR3 sequence is 16 residues long. Germline V gene sequence: CDR1 SNHLY, CDR2 FYNNEI. The CDR3: CASSEVGGRVTGELFF. DNA for the CDR3: TGTGCCAGCAGTGAAGTTGGCGGCAGGGTGACCGGGGAGCTGTTTTTT.

This clonotype occurred a few times. The genes are TRBV4-2 and TRBJ2-7; 7 bases agree with TRBD1. J was trimmed by 1 base and V by 3 bases; bases with no gene match: 6. From germline, CDR1 is LGHNA and CDR2 YNFKEQ. CDR3 length: 15 amino acids. CDR3 in amino acids: CASSQEPGQSYEQYF. The CDR3 nucleotides are TGTGCCAGCAGCCAGGAGCCGGGACAGTCCTACGAGCAGTACTTC.

CDR3 bases: TGCGCCAGCAGCTTCCGGAACGGTAGCACAGATACGCAGTATTTT. It encodes CASSFRNGSTDTQYF. The chain is built from TRBV5-1 and TRBJ2-3; D not certain. This CDR3 has 15 amino acids. CDR1 and CDR2 from the germline V gene are SGHRS and YFSETQ. V was shortened by 2 bases and J by 0 bases, with 10 bases between the two germline ends.

In its sample, this clonotype was seen once. The chain carries TRBV6-1 and TRBJ1-1; D gene ambiguous. Germline V gene sequence: CDR1 MNHNS, CDR2 SASEGT. Trimming shortened V by 1 base and J by 1 base, and 16 bases separated the two germline ends. The length of the CDR3 is 17 residues. The CDR3 here is CASSEVPEDGWNTEAFF. CDR3 sequence (DNA): TGTGCCAGCAGTGAAGTTCCTGAGGACGGTTGGAACACTGAAGCTTTCTTT.

This rearrangement joins TRBV4-1 to TRBJ2-1, with TRBD1 as a possible D gene (6 bases). The CDR3 totals 16 residues. Germline assignment: CDR1 MGHRA and CDR2 YSYEKL. V shed 0 bases and J shed 3 bases, with 12 bases lying between them. Here the CDR3 DNA reads TGCGCCAGCAGCCAAGATGAGGGGACAATCTACAATGAGCAGTTCTTC. Its translation is CASSQDEGTIYNEQFF.

DNA for the CDR3: TGTGCCAGCAGCCAAGATTTGTGGCGAGCGGGCACTGAAGCTTTCTTT. Residues: CASSQDLWRAGTEAFF. V gene TRBV4-2 combines with J gene TRBJ1-1, with D unresolved. Trimming shortened V by 0 bases and J by 4 bases, and 15 bases separated the two germline ends. Germline assignment: CDR1 LGHNA and CDR2 YNFKEQ. The CDR3 loop spans 16 amino acids.

A word on this clonotype: At one of its ends the junction is not consistent with the germline gene, which may arise from a read error. This chain joins TRBV18 and TRBJ2-1; D is perhaps TRBD2 (6 bases). Per the germline V gene, CDR1 is KGHSH and CDR2 is LQKENI. This CDR3 comprises 15 residues. The CDR3 DNA reads TGTGCCAGCTCACCACCGGGGGGAACTTACAATGAGCGGTTCTTC. It specifies CASSPPGGTYNERFF.

The chain links TRBV10-3 to TRBJ2-5; D gene ambiguous. The DNA end lines up better with TRBJ2-7; the J call may be wrong. Germline values: CDR1 ENHRY, CDR2 SYGVKD. The CDR3 contains 11 residues. The CDR3: CAISEINEQYF. The CDR3 nucleotides read TGTGCCATCAGTGAGATCAACGAGCAGTACTTC.

Comment on this clonotype: Given the absence of the conserved phenylalanine or tryptophan at the CDR3 end, a read error is likely. No DNA is shown, since the ends of the CDR3 on it are uncertain; the CDR3 is the one TCRdb lists. The chain couples TRBV4-1 to TRBJ2-5; TRBD2 reflects the table's D call only, with no check against the DNA. From its first to its last residue, the CDR3 has 10 amino acids. The germline V gene has CDR1 MGHRA and CDR2 YSYEKL. CDR3 region: CASSRTSGGI.

The chain couples TRBV25-1 to TRBJ2-5; D not certain. The DNA end is more similar to TRBJ2-7, so the J call may be wrong. The CDR3 extends over 13 amino acids. Germline lookup yields CDR1 MGHDK and CDR2 SYGVNS. For the CDR3, the DNA is TGTGCCAGCAGTGACCTGTACGGATACGAGCAGTACTTC. The encoded protein is CASSDLYGYEQYF.

This clonotype has more than one count but fewer than ten. Germline and junction disagree at one end, which may indicate a read error. The chain combines TRBV5-1 with TRBJ2-5; D unclear. CDR1 and CDR2 from the germline V gene are SGHRS and YFSETQ. This CDR3 spans 14 amino acids. CDR3 residues: CASSPGDYQETQYF. In DNA form, the CDR3 reads TGCGCCAGCAGCCCAGGAGATTACCAAGAAACCCAGTACTTC.

This chain links TRBV4-1 with TRBJ1-2, with D hard to call. Germline CDR1 reads MGHRA; CDR2 reads YSYEKL. V was cut by 4 bases and J by 2 bases, with 11 bases left in between. This CDR3 spans 14 amino acids. The CDR3 DNA reads as TGCGCCAGCAGCCCAACCCTCGGAAACTATGGCTACACCTTC. Translation gives CASSPTLGNYGYTF.

This clonotype was seen a handful of times. The chain links TRBV6-1 to TRBJ1-5; D might be TRBD1 (5 bases). CDR3 length equals 14 residues. V was trimmed by 0 bases and J by 7 bases, leaving 10 bases between them. Germline V gives CDR1 MNHNS, CDR2 SASEGT. The CDR3 bases are TGTGCCAGCAGTGAAGCGGGGGGGAAGCAGCCCCAGCATTTT. Protein sequence: CASSEAGGKQPQHF.

This clonotype was counted a few times. V and J are TRBV4-3 and TRBJ1-5; unclear D gene. V shed 0 bases and J shed 2 bases, with 5 bases lying between them. From germline, CDR1 is LGHNA and CDR2 YSLEER. CDR3 length equals 14 residues. The CDR3 region has the DNA TGCGCCAGCAGCCAAGATGAAGGCAATCAGCCCCAGCATTTT. Amino acid sequence: CASSQDEGNQPQHF.

This chain uses TRBV9 with TRBJ2-3; 7 nucleotides align to TRBD2. The CDR3 consists of 17 residues. CDR1 and CDR2 (germline): SGDLS, YYNGEE. Trimming took 0 bases from V and 0 from J; bases not matched to a gene: 7. As DNA, the CDR3 is TGTGCCAGCAGCGTAGGAAGGAGCGGGGAAAGCACAGATACGCAGTATTTT. It is translated as CASSVGRSGESTDTQYF. The full variable domain, completed using reference TRBV9 and TRBJ2-3, is DSGVTQTPKHLITATGQRVTLRCSPRSGDLSVYWYQQSLDQGLQFLIQYYNGEERAKGNILERFSAQQFPDLHSELNLSSLELGDSALYFCASSVGRSGESTDTQYFGPGTRLTVL.

This clonotype was recorded a few times. The chain has TRBV20-1 and TRBJ1-1; 10 positions agree with TRBD1. The CDR3 consists of 14 residues. Germline trimming cut 3 bases from V and 5 bases from J; bases unmatched to any gene: 6. Germline lookup yields CDR1 DFQATT and CDR2 SNEGSKA (reference sequence). CDR3 nucleotide sequence: TGCAGTGCTAGGGGGGACAGGGGTTGGACTGAAGCTTTCTTT. This sequence encodes CSARGDRGWTEAFF.

The table lists this clonotype with a few counts. V and J are TRBV9 and TRBJ2-5; TRBD2 matches at 8 bases. The CDR3 contains 15 residues. Germline V gives CDR1 SGDLS, CDR2 YYNGEE. V lost 0 bases and J lost 3; bases outside the gene matches: 4. The CDR3 DNA reads as TGTGCCAGCAGCGTAGCCGGGGGGGGAGAAGAGACCCAGTACTTC. It is translated as CASSVAGGGEETQYF. The whole variable domain, remainder taken from reference TRBV9 and TRBJ2-5, is DSGVTQTPKHLITATGQRVTLRCSPRSGDLSVYWYQQSLDQGLQFLIQYYNGEERAKGNILERFSAQQFPDLHSELNLSSLELGDSALYFCASSVAGGGEETQYFGPGTRLLVL.

The rearrangement uses TRBV5-1 and TRBJ2-3; 10 bases fit TRBD1. Germline CDR1 and CDR2: SGHRS and YFSETQ. With V trimmed by 4 bases and J by 2 bases, 4 bases remained unmatched. The CDR3 covers 15 residues. The CDR3 loop reads CASSEGQGFTDTQYF. The CDR3 DNA sequence: TGCGCCAGCAGCGAGGGACAGGGGTTCACAGATACGCAGTATTTT.

With regard to this clonotype: A much larger clone differs from this one at a single base, so this may be a read error. The rearrangement uses TRBV6-4 and TRBJ1-2; no definite D call. The CDR3 consists of 13 residues. Germline CDR1 is MRHNA and CDR2 is SNTAGT. V lost 3 bases to trimming and J lost 5 bases, with 10 bases between them. The CDR3 DNA reads as TGTGCCAGCAGTGAGGGGATAGGGTATGGCTACACCTTC. This codes for CASSEGIGYGYTF.